What follows describes a single T cell receptor beta chain. These data originate in a study of blood T cell repertoires in COVID-19. Turning to the study itself: COVID-19 samples collected from the United States, Italy and Spain covered acute and convalescent phases.

Those enrolled, adults aged 18 to 89 years, came from about 24 US areas. Clinical history as reported by participants underpinned cohort assignment. People in the exposed group encountered a COVID-19 case within 2 weeks before entering the study. The data were produced by immunoSEQ multiplex PCR, yet TCRdb's version contains in-frame clones alone and is incomplete. The sample lists about 350,000 clones, approximately 91% occurring once. CDR1 and CDR2 from the germline V gene are MNHEY and SVGAGI. This CDR3 is built from 14 residues. With V trimmed by 6 bases and J by 8 bases, 9 bases remained unmatched.

The sequence derives from a woman in her 30s who had been exposed to COVID-19. The V gene is TRBV6-5, the J gene TRBJ1-4; TRBD1 matches at 7 bases. Sequencing input: PBMCs or T cells enriched from blood (not recorded which). The chain's CDR3 is CASRPTGVEEKLFF. Written as DNA, the CDR3 is TGTGCCAGCAGACCTACAGGGGTGGAGGAAAAACTGTTTTTT.